These T cell receptor beta chains were read from a single sample in a study of tumor and adjacent non-tumor tissue in lung cancer. TCRdb independently ran MiXCR on the multiplex PCR reads; one entry per CDR3 protein. There are over 110,000 distinct CDR3 sequences in the sample; around 61% occur only once, and over 15% lies in the top ten. The sample was lung tumor tissue. These receptors all stem from a man between 60 and 75 years old with small cell lung cancer. CDR3s include the opening cysteine and the closing phenylalanine or tryptophan. D genes are given only for firm matches. For some rows the clone size is stated as once, few or many, or as a class when expanded; others skip it.

D gene: .; V gene: TRBV5-1; J gene: TRBJ2-4; clone size: .; CDR3 protein: CASSLTSQGIQYF; CDR3 DNA: TGCGCCAGCAGCTTGACTAGTCAGGGCATTCAGTACTTC
D gene: TRBD1; V gene: TRBV30; J gene: TRBJ1-1; clone size: .; CDR3 protein: CAWSVRTVRIQGTEAFF; CDR3 DNA: TGTGCCTGGAGTGTACGCACGGTGAGAATACAGGGGACTGAAGCTTTCTTT
D gene: .; V gene: TRBV20-1; J gene: TRBJ2-3; clone size: .; CDR3 protein: CSSRDQRADTQYF; CDR3 DNA: TGCAGTTCTAGAGATCAAAGGGCAGATACACAGTATTTT
D gene: .; V gene: TRBV4-2; J gene: TRBJ2-1; clone size: many; CDR3 protein: CASSQVPGPHFF; CDR3 DNA: TGTGCCAGCAGCCAGGTACCGGGACCCCATTTCTTC
D gene: .; V gene: TRBV12-3/TRBV12-4; J gene: TRBJ2-5; clone size: .; CDR3 protein: CASNLRDRRETHYF; CDR3 DNA: TGTGCCAGCAATTTAAGGGACAGGCGGGAGACCCACTACTTC
D gene: .; V gene: TRBV10-2; J gene: TRBJ1-5; clone size: .; CDR3 protein: CASSGSSGNQLQHF; CDR3 DNA: TGCGCCAGCAGTGGGTCCTCGGGCAATCAGCTCCAGCATTTT
D gene: .; V gene: TRBV7-8; J gene: TRBJ1-2; clone size: .; CDR3 protein: CASSSQISGYGYTF; CDR3 DNA: TGTGCCAGCAGCTCCCAAATTTCCGGCTATGGCTACACCTTC
D gene: .; V gene: TRBV11-2; J gene: TRBJ2-7; clone size: .; CDR3 protein: CASRQALFRYEHYF; CDR3 DNA: TGTGCCAGCCGGCAGGCCCTATTCCGCTACGAGCACTACTTC
D gene: .; V gene: TRBV10-1; J gene: TRBJ1-5; clone size: .; CDR3 protein: CASSELIANQPQHF; CDR3 DNA: TGCGCCAGCAGTGAACTCATTGCTAATCAGCCCCAGCATTTT
D gene: TRBD2; V gene: TRBV7-9; J gene: TRBJ2-1; clone size: .; CDR3 protein: CASSPGLAGNNEQFF; CDR3 DNA: TGTGCCAGTAGCCCGGGACTAGCCGGCAACAATGAGCAGTTCTTC
D gene: .; V gene: TRBV5-6; J gene: TRBJ2-3; clone size: .; CDR3 protein: CASSLGLTSTDTQYF; CDR3 DNA: TGTGCCAGCAGCTTGGGACTAACCTCCACAGATACGCAGTATTTT
D gene: .; V gene: TRBV11-2; J gene: TRBJ2-1; clone size: .; CDR3 protein: CASSLAPGHISRDEQFF; CDR3 DNA: TGTGCCAGCAGCTTGGCCCCAGGGCACATATCAAGGGATGAGCAGTTCTTC
D gene: TRBD2; V gene: TRBV19; J gene: TRBJ2-1; clone size: .; CDR3 protein: CASRMTSGSYNEQFF; CDR3 DNA: TGTGCCAGTAGGATGACTAGCGGGTCCTACAATGAGCAGTTCTTC
D gene: TRBD2; V gene: TRBV20-1; J gene: TRBJ2-7; clone size: .; CDR3 protein: CSAMSGRGGYEQYF; CDR3 DNA: TGCAGTGCTATGAGCGGGAGGGGTGGGTACGAGCAGTACTTC
D gene: .; V gene: TRBV6-1; J gene: TRBJ2-2; clone size: .; CDR3 protein: CASGEGLNGELFF; CDR3 DNA: TGTGCCAGCGGTGAAGGGTTGAACGGGGAGCTGTTTTTT
D gene: .; V gene: TRBV11-3; J gene: TRBJ2-2; clone size: .; CDR3 protein: CASKAGQATARELFF; CDR3 DNA: TGTGCCAGCAAGGCGGGACAAGCGACGGCCCGGGAGCTGTTTTTT
D gene: .; V gene: TRBV6-1; J gene: TRBJ2-2; clone size: .; CDR3 protein: CASRAQPVGEIGELFF; CDR3 DNA: TGTGCCAGCAGGGCGCAACCGGTGGGAGAGATCGGGGAGCTGTTTTTT
D gene: TRBD1; V gene: TRBV11-2; J gene: TRBJ2-1; clone size: .; CDR3 protein: CARQKRQGDNEQFF; CDR3 DNA: TGTGCCAGGCAGAAGCGTCAGGGGGACAATGAGCAGTTCTTC
D gene: TRBD1; V gene: TRBV6-5; J gene: TRBJ2-1; clone size: .; CDR3 protein: CASSLGQGAYNKQFF; CDR3 DNA: TGTGCCAGCAGCCTTGGACAGGGGGCCTACAATAAGCAGTTCTTC
D gene: .; V gene: TRBV5-5; J gene: TRBJ1-1; clone size: few; CDR3 protein: CASAMNTEAFF; CDR3 DNA: TGTGCCAGCGCTATGAACACTGAAGCTTTCTTT
D gene: .; V gene: TRBV6-6; J gene: TRBJ2-3; clone size: .; CDR3 protein: CASSYMVGAARYTQYF; CDR3 DNA: TGTGCCAGCAGTTACATGGTGGGGGCAGCCAGGTATACGCAGTATTTT
D gene: TRBD2; V gene: TRBV11-3; J gene: TRBJ2-2; clone size: .; CDR3 protein: CTSSPRGLAGGPSYGELFF; CDR3 DNA: TGTACCAGCAGCCCAAGGGGACTAGCGGGAGGGCCCTCGTATGGGGAGCTGTTTTTT
D gene: .; V gene: TRBV29-1; J gene: TRBJ2-7; clone size: once; CDR3 protein: CIVRQDTYEQYF; CDR3 DNA: TGCATCGTACGACAGGATACATACGAGCAGTACTTC
D gene: TRBD2; V gene: TRBV6-1; J gene: TRBJ2-1; clone size: .; CDR3 protein: CASRAAGASYSEQFF; CDR3 DNA: TGTGCCAGTCGAGCGGCGGGAGCAAGCTACAGTGAGCAGTTCTTC
D gene: .; V gene: TRBV12-3/TRBV12-4; J gene: TRBJ1-2; clone size: .; CDR3 protein: CASSWGEYGHTF; CDR3 DNA: TGTGCCAGCAGCTGGGGGGAATATGGCCACACCTTC
D gene: .; V gene: TRBV6-5; J gene: TRBJ2-1; clone size: .; CDR3 protein: CASTLMDLGTGNEQFF; CDR3 DNA: TGTGCTAGCACCTTAATGGACCTCGGGACCGGCAATGAGCAGTTCTTC
D gene: TRBD2; V gene: TRBV7-9; J gene: TRBJ2-1; clone size: few; CDR3 protein: CASSPGLAGRRDNEQFF; CDR3 DNA: TGTGCCAGCAGCCCGGGACTAGCGGGAAGGCGAGACAATGAGCAGTTCTTC
D gene: TRBD1; V gene: TRBV28; J gene: TRBJ2-7; clone size: .; CDR3 protein: CASSLQGQGGVVERYF; CDR3 DNA: TGTGCCAGCAGTTTGCAAGGACAGGGTGGGGTGGTCGAGCGGTACTTC
D gene: TRBD1; V gene: TRBV6-6; J gene: TRBJ1-5; clone size: many; CDR3 protein: CASSYEQGIQPQHF; CDR3 DNA: TGTGCCAGCAGTTACGAACAGGGGATTCAGCCCCAGCATTTT
D gene: .; V gene: TRBV4-1; J gene: TRBJ1-1; clone size: few; CDR3 protein: CASSREEAADTEAFF; CDR3 DNA: TGCGCCAGCAGCCGGGAAGAAGCGGCGGACACTGAAGCTTTCTTT
D gene: .; V gene: TRBV14; J gene: TRBJ1-1; clone size: .; CDR3 protein: CASSAGFEAFF; CDR3 DNA: TGTGCCAGCAGCGCAGGTTTTGAAGCTTTCTTT
D gene: .; V gene: TRBV20-1; J gene: TRBJ1-5; clone size: .; CDR3 protein: CSARDMSRGGWQPQHF; CDR3 DNA: TGCAGTGCTAGAGATATGTCGAGAGGGGGTTGGCAGCCCCAGCATTTT
D gene: .; V gene: TRBV20-1; J gene: TRBJ2-5; clone size: once; CDR3 protein: CSARGIEAQYF; CDR3 DNA: TGCAGTGCTAGAGGTATAGAAGCCCAGTACTTC
D gene: .; V gene: TRBV4-2; J gene: TRBJ2-3; clone size: .; CDR3 protein: CASSQDGSTDTQYF; CDR3 DNA: TGTGCCAGCAGCCAAGATGGGAGCACAGATACGCAGTATTTT
D gene: .; V gene: TRBV6-5; J gene: TRBJ2-1; clone size: .; CDR3 protein: CASSYLTGGSEQFF; CDR3 DNA: TGTGCCAGCAGTTACTTGACAGGCGGGAGTGAGCAGTTCTTC
D gene: .; V gene: TRBV12-3/TRBV12-4; J gene: TRBJ2-1; clone size: .; CDR3 protein: CASSFSPSEHFF; CDR3 DNA: TGTGCCAGCAGTTTCTCCCCGTCGGAGCATTTCTTC
D gene: .; V gene: TRBV6-6; J gene: TRBJ2-2; clone size: few; CDR3 protein: CASSIITGELFF; CDR3 DNA: TGTGCCAGCAGTATAATAACCGGGGAGCTGTTTTTT
D gene: TRBD2; V gene: TRBV20-1; J gene: TRBJ2-5; clone size: many; CDR3 protein: CSATRGAGGKETQYF; CDR3 DNA: TGCAGTGCTACCAGAGGAGCGGGAGGAAAAGAGACCCAGTACTTC
D gene: .; V gene: TRBV28; J gene: TRBJ1-2; clone size: .; CDR3 protein: CASSFRDYGYTF; CDR3 DNA: TGTGCCAGCAGTTTCCGGGACTATGGCTACACCTTC
D gene: .; V gene: TRBV12-5; J gene: TRBJ1-5; clone size: many; CDR3 protein: CASDANQPQHF; CDR3 DNA: TGTGCTAGTGACGCAAATCAGCCCCAGCATTTT
D gene: .; V gene: TRBV6-5; J gene: TRBJ2-5; clone size: .; CDR3 protein: CASSLQVFGDTQYF; CDR3 DNA: TGTGCCAGCAGCTTACAGGTTTTTGGGGATACTCAGTACTTC
D gene: TRBD2; V gene: TRBV5-1; J gene: TRBJ2-5; clone size: .; CDR3 protein: CASSLGLASLQETQYF; CDR3 DNA: TGCGCCAGCAGCTTAGGACTAGCGTCTCTCCAAGAGACCCAGTACTTC